Listed below are T cell receptor beta chains from one sample, sequenced in a study of a mutant IDH1 vaccine in newly diagnosed glioma. Their cognate antigens are unknown. Profiled with immunoSEQ multiplex PCR; TCRdb holds only in-frame clones, not every one. This table holds 58,000 or so clones, 80% to 90% found once. Sequences were derived from PBMCs, sampled from a glioma patient whose treatment included an IDH1 peptide vaccine. The receptors come from a man aged 40-50 years with glioma. CDR3s include the opening cysteine and the closing phenylalanine or tryptophan. D genes are given only for firm matches. Clone size is given for some rows only: seen once, a few or many times, or a class if the clone is expanded.

d_gene	j_gene	len	v_gene	abundance	CDR3aa	CDR3nt
NA	TRBJ1-1	14	TRBV7-3	NA	CASSPGHSNTEAFF	TGTGCCAGCAGCCCGGGACACTCTAACACTGAAGCTTTCTTT
NA	TRBJ1-5	16	TRBV7-9	NA	CASSLELGRVGQPQHF	TGTGCCAGCAGCTTAGAGTTAGGCAGGGTAGGTCAGCCCCAGCATTTT
NA	TRBJ1-1	14	TRBV4-1	NA	CASSQAGGHTEAFF	TGCGCCAGCAGCCAAGCTGGGGGGCACACTGAAGCTTTCTTT
NA	TRBJ1-4	15	TRBV7-9	NA	CASSLASVGNEKLFF	TGTGCCAGCAGCTTAGCTTCCGTGGGGAATGAAAAACTGTTTTTT
NA	TRBJ2-7	16	TRBV13	NA	CASSLSFGAQTYEQYF	TGTGCCAGCAGCTTATCCTTTGGCGCACAGACCTACGAGCAGTACTTC
TRBD1	TRBJ2-1	12	TRBV29-1	NA	CSAGQGDNEQFF	TGCAGCGCGGGCCAGGGGGACAATGAGCAGTTCTTC
TRBD2	TRBJ2-1	13	TRBV18	NA	CASSPGGIHEQFF	TGTGCCAGCTCCCCGGGGGGGATCCATGAGCAGTTCTTC
NA	TRBJ2-3	14	TRBV29-1	NA	CSVGQGESTDTQYF	TGCAGCGTTGGGCAGGGAGAAAGCACAGATACGCAGTATTTT
NA	TRBJ2-7	14	TRBV5-1	NA	CASSLGVGSSEQYF	TGCGCCAGCAGCTTGGGGGTGGGAAGTTCCGAGCAGTACTTC
NA	TRBJ2-5	13	TRBV5-4	NA	CASSSLAFGTQYF	TGTGCCAGCAGCTCACTGGCTTTCGGGACCCAGTACTTC
NA	TRBJ1-1	13	TRBV5-1	NA	CASSFQEATEAFF	TGCGCCAGCAGCTTCCAGGAGGCCACTGAAGCTTTCTTT
TRBD2	TRBJ2-5	15	TRBV14	NA	CASSRTSGRAQTQYF	TGTGCCAGCAGCCGGACTAGCGGGAGGGCCCAGACCCAGTACTTC
TRBD2	TRBJ2-1	17	TRBV19	NA	CASSIRKTSGSGDEQFF	TGTGCCAGTAGTATAAGAAAGACTAGCGGGAGTGGCGATGAGCAGTTCTTC
TRBD2	TRBJ2-1	15	TRBV18	NA	CASSPPLAGDNEQFF	TGTGCCAGCTCACCCCCCCTAGCGGGCGACAATGAGCAGTTCTTC
TRBD1	TRBJ1-2	16	TRBV14	NA	CASSHWGTGSLAGYTF	TGTGCCAGCAGCCATTGGGGGACAGGATCACTAGCTGGCTACACCTTC
NA	TRBJ2-7	13	TRBV4-2	NA	CASSLEVSYEQYF	TGTGCCAGCAGTCTCGAGGTCTCCTACGAGCAGTACTTC
NA	TRBJ2-5	12	TRBV5-6	NA	CASSLALETQYF	TGTGCCAGCAGCTTGGCCTTGGAGACCCAGTACTTC
NA	TRBJ1-1	11	TRBV5-3	once	CARSYWQGAFF	TGTGCCAGAAGCTATTGGCAGGGAGCTTTCTTT
NA	TRBJ2-1	14	TRBV29-1	NA	CSVEGPLRSHEQFF	TGCAGCGTTGAAGGCCCCCTGCGGAGTCATGAGCAGTTCTTC
NA	TRBJ2-3	14	TRBV19	NA	CASSTRQATDTQYF	TGTGCCAGTAGTACCAGGCAAGCCACAGATACGCAGTATTTT
NA	TRBJ2-2	13	TRBV28	NA	CASSLSGTGELFF	TGTGCCAGCAGTTTATCAGGGACCGGGGAGCTGTTTTTT
NA	TRBJ2-7	14	TRBV19	once	CASSQLRGDGEQYF	TGTGCCAGTAGCCAGCTTCGTGGAGACGGAGAGCAGTACTTC
NA	TRBJ2-1	14	TRBV7-9	NA	CASSLQQRNNEQFF	TGTGCCAGCAGCTTGCAACAGAGAAACAATGAGCAGTTCTTC
NA	TRBJ1-2	14	TRBV5-1	NA	CASSLRTAGYGYTF	TGCGCCAGCAGCTTAAGGACAGCAGGCTATGGCTACACCTTC
NA	TRBJ1-1	17	TRBV5-6	NA	CASSLLGSSPGNTEAFF	TGTGCCAGCAGCTTGTTGGGGTCTTCGCCGGGGAACACTGAAGCTTTCTTT
NA	TRBJ2-2	17	TRBV7-8	NA	CASSLDWGYLDTGELFF	TGTGCCAGCAGCTTAGATTGGGGGTATTTGGACACCGGGGAGCTGTTTTTT
NA	TRBJ1-1	10	TRBV6-1	few	CASRGTEAFF	TGTGCCAGCAGAGGGACTGAAGCTTTCTTT
NA	TRBJ2-7	14	TRBV7-9	NA	CASSLPWVSHEQYF	TGTGCCAGCAGCTTACCCTGGGTGTCACACGAGCAGTACTTC
TRBD2	TRBJ2-7	15	TRBV6-5	NA	CASTPTWTRAYEQYF	TGTGCCAGCACGCCAACCTGGACTAGAGCCTACGAGCAGTACTTC
NA	TRBJ2-1	13	TRBV4-3	few	CASSQEVYNEQFF	TGCGCCAGCAGCCAAGAAGTATACAATGAGCAGTTCTTC
NA	TRBJ1-2	13	TRBV19	NA	CASSNQVGYGYTF	TGTGCCAGTAGTAACCAGGTGGGCTATGGCTACACCTTC